Only a few counts were recorded for the clone carrying this TCR beta chain. Its antigen is not known. CDR1 and CDR2 (germline): SGDLS, YYNGEE. V was pared by 4 bases and J by 5 bases, with 12 bases between. This CDR3 is 13 amino acids long. This record belongs to a study of CD8 T cells in ankylosing spondylitis. Study outcomes and limitations: A number of the motif variants had already been described in reactive arthritis synovial fluid and blood.

TCR beta libraries were made by quantitative 5'-RACE with molecular barcodes. Via MiXCR, TCRdb re-called the 5' RACE reads, giving one row per CDR3 protein. The table records 25,000 to 35,000 distinct CDR3 sequences, 5.3% of them present only once. The sample taken for sequencing was blood, either unsorted or a sorted T cell fraction (not recorded which). The chain links TRBV9 to TRBJ2-5; no clear D gene. The receptor was derived from a female donor with ankylosing spondylitis or in good health (not recorded which). The chain's CDR3 is CASSSRSGETQYF. CDR3 sequence (DNA): TGTGCCAGCAGCTCAAGAAGTGGGGAGACCCAGTACTTC.